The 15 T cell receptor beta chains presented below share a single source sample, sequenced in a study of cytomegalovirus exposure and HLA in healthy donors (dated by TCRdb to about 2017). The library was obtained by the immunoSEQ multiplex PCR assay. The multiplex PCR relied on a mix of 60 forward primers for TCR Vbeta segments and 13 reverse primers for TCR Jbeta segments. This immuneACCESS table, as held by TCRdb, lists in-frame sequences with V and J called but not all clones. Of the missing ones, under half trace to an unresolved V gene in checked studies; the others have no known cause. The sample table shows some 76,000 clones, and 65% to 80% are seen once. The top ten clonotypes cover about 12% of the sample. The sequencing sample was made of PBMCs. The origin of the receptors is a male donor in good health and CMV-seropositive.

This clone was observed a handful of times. The CDR3 sequence: CASSHQTSNTGELFF. The DNA for the CDR3 is TGTGCCAGCTCACACCAGACTAGTAACACCGGGGAGCTGTTTTTT. V and J are TRBV18 and TRBJ2-2; possibly TRBD2 for D (6 bases). The CDR3 runs 15 residues. Germline V gives CDR1 KGHSH, CDR2 LQKENI. V lost 4 bases, J lost 2 bases, and 11 bases lay in between.

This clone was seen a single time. The CDR3 is CAWSVGPTYGYTF. The DNA for the CDR3 is TGTGCCTGGAGTGTCGGTCCTACCTATGGCTACACCTTC. V is TRBV30 and J is TRBJ1-2; D remains unclear. Trimming stripped 0 bases from V and 4 bases from J, with 9 bases between. The germline CDR1 and CDR2 sequences are GTSNPN and SVGIG (reference sequence). CDR3 length equals 13 residues.

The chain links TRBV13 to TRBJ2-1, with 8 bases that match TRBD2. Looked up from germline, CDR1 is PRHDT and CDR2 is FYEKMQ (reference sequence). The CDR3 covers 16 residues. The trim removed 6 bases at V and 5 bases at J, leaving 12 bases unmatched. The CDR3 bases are TGTGCCAGCAGGAAGGTAGTAGCGGGATTAAACAATGAGCAGTTCTTC. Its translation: CASRKVVAGLNNEQFF.

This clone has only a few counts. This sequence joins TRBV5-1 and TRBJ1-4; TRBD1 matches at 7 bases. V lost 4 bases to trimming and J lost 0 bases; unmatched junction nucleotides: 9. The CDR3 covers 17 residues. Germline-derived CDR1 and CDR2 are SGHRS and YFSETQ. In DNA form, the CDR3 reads TGCGCCAGCAGCCCGACAGGGCCGGTCGCAACTAATGAAAAACTGTTTTTT. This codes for CASSPTGPVATNEKLFF.

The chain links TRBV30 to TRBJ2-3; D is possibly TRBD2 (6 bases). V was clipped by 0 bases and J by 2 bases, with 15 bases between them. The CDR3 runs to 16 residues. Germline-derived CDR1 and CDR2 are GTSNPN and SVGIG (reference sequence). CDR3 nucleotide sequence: TGTGCCTGGAGTGTACGGGGACTCAAGTACACAGATACGCAGTATTTT. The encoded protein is CAWSVRGLKYTDTQYF.

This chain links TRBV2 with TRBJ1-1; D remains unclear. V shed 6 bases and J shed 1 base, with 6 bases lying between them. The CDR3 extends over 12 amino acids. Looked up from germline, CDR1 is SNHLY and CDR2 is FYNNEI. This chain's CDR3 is CASSAENTEAFF. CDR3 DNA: TGTGCCAGCAGCGCAGAGAACACTGAAGCTTTCTTT.

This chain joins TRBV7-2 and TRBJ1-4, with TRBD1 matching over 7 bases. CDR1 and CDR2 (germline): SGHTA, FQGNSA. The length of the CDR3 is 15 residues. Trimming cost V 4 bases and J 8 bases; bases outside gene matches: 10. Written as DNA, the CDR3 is TGTGCCAGCAGCTATTCCGGGACAGCCACGGAAAAACTGTTTTTT. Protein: CASSYSGTATEKLFF. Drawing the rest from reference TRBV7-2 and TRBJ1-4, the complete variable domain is GAGVSQSPSNKVTEKGKDVELRCDPISGHTALYWYRQSLGQGLEFLIYFQGNSAPDKSGLPSDRFSAERTGGSVSTLTIQRTQQEDSAVYLCASSYSGTATEKLFFGSGTQLSVL.

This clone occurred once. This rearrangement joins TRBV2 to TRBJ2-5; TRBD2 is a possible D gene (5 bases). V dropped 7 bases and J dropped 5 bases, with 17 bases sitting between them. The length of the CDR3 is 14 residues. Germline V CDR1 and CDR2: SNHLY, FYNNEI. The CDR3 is CASKGPQPGETQYF. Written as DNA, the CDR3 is TGTGCCAGCAAGGGCCCACAGCCGGGGGAGACCCAGTACTTC.

The CDR3 DNA sequence: TGTGCCAGTAGTGACCACAGGGGTATAATCGTAGTTGGTAGCAATCAGCCCCAGCATTTT. Translation: CASSDHRGIIVVGSNQPQHF. The rearrangement uses TRBV19 and TRBJ1-5; TRBD1 aligns across 7 bases. The CDR3 has 20 amino acids. The V gene end was trimmed by 5 bases and the J gene end by 0 bases; junction bases not matched to a gene: 19. The germline V gene has CDR1 LNHDA and CDR2 SQIVND (reference sequence).

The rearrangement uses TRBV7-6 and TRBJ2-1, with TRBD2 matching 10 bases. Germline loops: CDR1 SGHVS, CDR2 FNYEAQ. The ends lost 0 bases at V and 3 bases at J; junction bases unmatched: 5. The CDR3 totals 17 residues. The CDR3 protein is CASSLASSGSIYNEQFF. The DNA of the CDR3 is TGTGCCAGCAGCTTAGCATCTAGCGGGAGCATCTACAATGAGCAGTTCTTC.

CDR3 residues: CASSIGGGGNSNTEAFF. DNA of the CDR3: TGTGCCAGTAGTATAGGGGGAGGGGGGAACTCGAACACTGAAGCTTTCTTT. This sequence joins TRBV19 and TRBJ1-1, with D maybe TRBD1 (6 bases). V was shortened by 1 base and J by 1 base, with 16 bases between the two germline ends. Germline loops: CDR1 LNHDA, CDR2 SQIVND (reference sequence). The CDR3 contains 17 residues.

CDR3: CASSQDQGQAYEQYF. The CDR3 DNA is TGCGCCAGCAGCCAAGACCAGGGTCAGGCCTACGAGCAGTACTTC. The V call is TRBV4-1, the J call TRBJ2-7, with D tentatively TRBD1 (5 bases). Trimming shortened V by 0 bases and J by 2 bases, and 11 bases separated the two germline ends. CDR1 and CDR2 (germline): MGHRA, YSYEKL. The CDR3 loop spans 15 amino acids.

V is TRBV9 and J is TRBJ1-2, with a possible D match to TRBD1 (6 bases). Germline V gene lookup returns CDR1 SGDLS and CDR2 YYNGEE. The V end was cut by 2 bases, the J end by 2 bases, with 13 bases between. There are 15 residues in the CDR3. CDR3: CASSVGGQSNYGYTF. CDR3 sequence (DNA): TGTGCCAGCAGCGTGGGCGGACAGTCGAACTATGGCTACACCTTC.

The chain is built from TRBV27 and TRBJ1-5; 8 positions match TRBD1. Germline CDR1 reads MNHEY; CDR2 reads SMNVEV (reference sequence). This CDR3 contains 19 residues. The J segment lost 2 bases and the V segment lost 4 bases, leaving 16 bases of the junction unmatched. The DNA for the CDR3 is TGTGCCAGCAGTTCCAGAGGTGGGCAGGGGGCGTGGGGCAATCAGCCCCAGCATTTT. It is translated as CASSSRGGQGAWGNQPQHF.

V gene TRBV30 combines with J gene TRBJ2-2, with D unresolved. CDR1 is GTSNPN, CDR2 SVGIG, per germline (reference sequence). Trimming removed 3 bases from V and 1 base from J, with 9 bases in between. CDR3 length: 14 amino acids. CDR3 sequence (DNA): TGTGCCTGGAGAGCCCTTGAGAACACCGGGGAGCTGTTTTTT. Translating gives CAWRALENTGELFF.